The clone carrying this T cell receptor (beta chain) occurred many times. As yet, its antigen is unknown. CDR1 is MNHEY and CDR2 is SVGAGI in the germline V gene. V lost 7 bases to trimming and J lost 0 bases; unmatched junction nucleotides: 3. The CDR3 spans 13 residues. This specimen comes from a study of early T cells in non-severe SARS-CoV-2 infection. Whole-study context: Sequencing of unsorted whole blood was done on bulk RNA, leaving chains unpaired.

Findings and caveats of the study: CD4 and private specificities were missed by VDJdb matching, which favored anti-spike CD8 responses.

Molecules of cDNA were individually given unique molecular identifiers that were attached to them. TCRdb passed the 5' RACE reads through MiXCR, listing each CDR3 protein once. Among approximately 77,000 distinct CDR3 sequences listed, 10% to 15% were seen once. This receptor was taken from an adult who was a healthcare worker with PCR-confirmed SARS-CoV-2 infection or an uninfected control (not recorded which). The chain links TRBV6-5 to TRBJ2-7, with 7 bases identical to TRBD2. Source material: whole blood. The chain's CDR3 is CASTASGSYEQYF. CDR3 coding DNA: TGTGCCAGCACGGCTAGCGGCTCCTACGAGCAGTACTTC.